This T cell receptor (beta chain) was captured by sequencing in a study of T-cell memory formation after mild COVID-19 (dated by TCRdb to about 2021). Some background on the complete study: Most TCR sequence clusters were specific to one of the two donors. In a couple of donors, T-cell clones that expanded and contracted after mild COVID-19 were followed by sequencing TCRalpha and TCRbeta repertoires longitudinally. Two young, previously healthy adult volunteers made up the cohort, one male and one female. Beyond this particular receptor, the publication reports: Clones contracting from day 15 to 85 had balanced CD4/CD8 phenotypes, while a second wave expanding from day 15 to 37 was biased towards CD4+. SARS-CoV-2 specificity was not confirmed for the second-wave clones peaking on day 37. Contracting CD4+ clones appeared mostly in the CM and EM memory subsets, whereas CD8+ clones were enriched in EMRA. Some responding clones were found in pre-infection memory, which suggests that pre-existing cross-reactive memory T cells took part in the SARS-CoV-2 response. Only a couple of mild cases were covered in the study, and larger cohorts including severe cases with pre-infection samples were considered necessary.

Ficoll-Paque density gradient centrifugation was the method used to isolate PBMCs. Regarding this clonotype: No cognate antigen has been identified for it. Within one base of it there is no much larger clone, and no base qualities were kept.

V is cut back by 4 bases and J by 5 bases, with 9 bases in the junction unmatched. The CDR3 holds 15 amino acids from the cysteine to the phenylalanine. Left in the record is the CDR3 DNA by itself, 45 bases read in frame from the first base. Based on the germline V gene (reference sequence), the CDR1 and CDR2 sequences are MNHEY and SMNVEV. The run used an Illumina NovaSeq 6000. Using 5'RACE with constant-segment primers, TCRalpha and TCRbeta cDNA libraries were constructed, with sample barcodes and unique molecular identifiers added in the process. RNA was extracted from every sample with Trizol reagent. Library amplification was performed in two PCR steps, and a second sample barcode and Illumina TruSeq adapters were introduced in the second step. Libraries were sequenced on an Illumina NovaSeq with 2 x 150 bp paired-end reads. For the original study's pipeline: Demultiplexing of reads and collapsing into UMI-guided consensus sequences were performed with migec v1.2.7. With mixcr v2.1.11, UMI consensuses were aligned to TRA and TRB V and J templates and assembled into clonotypes. Expanded or contracted clonotypes were those called significant by both edgeR and NoisET, with noise models trained on biological replicates. For edgeR calls, the thresholds were a false discovery rate-adjusted p below 0.01 and a log2 fold-change of 1. As an exploratory analysis of dynamics, max-normalized trajectories of the 1000 most abundant clonotypes were examined by PCA with hierarchical clustering. Separately sequenced CD4+ and CD8+ repertoires were used to assign a CD4 or CD8 phenotype to each responding clone. The public reads were run again by TCRdb, first through fastp at Q25 and then through MiXCR, and only productive beta chains were kept. Rows are combined by CDR3 protein, so each entry shows the most common genes and DNA. Clone size and V and J calls follow TCRdb, not the original study. The sample table shows 250,000 to 350,000 distinct CDR3 sequences, and about 15% are seen once. The ten largest clones take up approximately 23% of the sample.

The sequenced material came from PBMCs or a T cell subset sorted from them (not recorded which). The chain uses TRBV27 and TRBJ2-5, and TRBD1 matches 8 of the central bases. The TCR comes from a man aged 18 to 29 who had mild COVID-19 (a few samples of this study predate the infection). The sample titles of this study are shuffled in the database, so cell type and time point are left out; the donor was told from shared clones. At the DNA level, the sequence is TGTGCCAGCAGTTGGGCGACAGGGGCGCGGGAGACCCAGTACTTC. The translation is CASSWATGARETQYF.